This TCR beta chain was recovered during a study of T cell repertoires in cytomegalovirus infection. V lost 3 bases to trimming and J lost 1 base, with 10 bases between them. This CDR3 is built from 13 residues. Germline loops: CDR1 DFQATT, CDR2 SNEGSKA (reference sequence). Study observations and caveats: The study identified carriers of CMV plus the relevant HLA from cumulative public TCR beta family frequency.

Of note for this clonotype: Its antigen is not identified.

Using its own MiXCR run on the reads, TCRdb lists one record per CDR3 protein. The table records approximately 500,000 distinct CDR3 sequences, 16% of them present only once. Input material: CD8+ T cells from PBMCs. V and J are TRBV20-1 and TRBJ2-7; the D is unclear. The receptor was derived from a human donor in good health (CMV status not recorded). Some clones in this sample may be carry-over from other donors' samples. The CDR3 sequence is CSARDKYSYEQYF. The CDR3 nucleotides are TGCAGTGCTAGGGATAAGTATTCCTACGAGCAGTACTTC.